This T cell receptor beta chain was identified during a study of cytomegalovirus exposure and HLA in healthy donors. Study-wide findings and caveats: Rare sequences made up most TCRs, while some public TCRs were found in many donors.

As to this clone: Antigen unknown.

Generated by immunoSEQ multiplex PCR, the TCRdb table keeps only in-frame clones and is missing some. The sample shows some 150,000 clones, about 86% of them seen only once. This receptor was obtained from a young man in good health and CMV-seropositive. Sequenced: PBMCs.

The CDR3 DNA sequence: TGTGCCAGCAGCTTGCCAGGGTGGACCCAAGAGACCCAGTACTTC. Its protein is CASSLPGWTQETQYF. V gene TRBV5-4 combines with J gene TRBJ2-5; a possible D gene is TRBD1 (5 bases). Trimming pared 1 base from V and 1 base from J, leaving 11 bases between. Germline CDR1 SGHNT, CDR2 YYREEE (reference sequence). CDR3 length equals 15 residues.